A single sample is the source of the 24 T cell receptor beta chains below, sequenced in a study of cytomegalovirus exposure and HLA in healthy donors. The PCR had 60 Vbeta and 13 Jbeta primers. Measured with immunoSEQ multiplex PCR; TCRdb has only the in-frame clones, and not every one. The table lists about 200,000 clones, approximately 78% of them singletons. Sequencing used PBMCs. Receptor source: a woman aged 50 to 65 in good health and CMV-seropositive.

The chain carries TRBV11-2 and TRBJ2-2; 10 positions match TRBD2. Germline values: CDR1 SGHAT, CDR2 FQNNGV. Trimming at V came to 5 bases and at J to 2 bases, leaving 5 bases not matched to a gene. This CDR3 contains 16 residues. CDR3 DNA sequence: TGTGCCAGCAGCCCTTGGACTAGCGGTAACACCGGGGAGCTGTTTTTT. Its translation: CASSPWTSGNTGELFF.

V gene TRBV7-2 combines with J gene TRBJ2-7, with a weak D call TRBD2 (6 bases). Trimming shortened V by 5 bases and J by 3 bases, and 20 bases separated the two germline ends. Germline assignment: CDR1 SGHTA and CDR2 FQGNSA. The CDR3 length is 16 residues. For the CDR3, the DNA is TGTGCCAGCAGCCGTAGCATGGGTGGGGGGATCTACGAGCAGTACTTC. Protein sequence: CASSRSMGGGIYEQYF. The whole variable domain, remainder taken from reference TRBV7-2 and TRBJ2-7, is GAGVSQSPSNKVTEKGKDVELRCDPISGHTALYWYRQSLGQGLEFLIYFQGNSAPDKSGLPSDRFSAERTGGSVSTLTIQRTQQEDSAVYLCASSRSMGGGIYEQYFGPGTRLTVT.

The chain joins TRBV5-6 to TRBJ1-1, with TRBD1 matching 7 bases. J lost 1 base, V lost 1 base, and 7 bases had no gene match. The CDR3 covers 16 residues. Germline V gene sequence: CDR1 SGHDT, CDR2 YYEEEE. CDR3: CASSLRAGGGNTEAFF. In nucleotides, the CDR3 is TGTGCCAGCAGCTTGAGGGCAGGGGGAGGGAACACTGAAGCTTTCTTT.

The gene calls are TRBV14 and TRBJ2-7; 8 bases are a match to TRBD1. This CDR3 is 19 amino acids long. The V gene's germline CDR1 is SGHDN and CDR2 FVKESK. The trim removed 4 bases at V and 3 bases at J, leaving 20 bases unmatched. The CDR3 region is CASSPTAGQGSPTFYEQYF. The CDR3 region has the DNA TGTGCCAGCAGCCCGACGGCTGGACAGGGAAGTCCTACTTTCTACGAGCAGTACTTC.

The J gene is TRBJ1-1, the V gene TRBV2; 9 bases agree with TRBD1. V shed 6 bases and J 10 bases; nucleotides not matched to a gene: 12. This CDR3 region has 14 residues. Germline V gives CDR1 SNHLY, CDR2 FYNNEI. CDR3 nucleotide sequence: TGTGCCAGCAGCCGGACAGGGGTGGTAGCGGTAGCTTTCTTT. Translated: CASSRTGVVAVAFF.

In this sample, this clone turned up a few times. The chain is built from TRBV7-6 and TRBJ2-1; 7 bases map to TRBD2. The CDR3 is 16 residues long. Per germline, CDR1 SGHVS and CDR2 FNYEAQ. Losses at the gene ends were 4 bases for V and 6 bases for J; bases not matched to a gene: 12. This CDR3 reads CASSSQPGTGGNEQFF. CDR3 nucleotides: TGTGCCAGCAGCTCACAGCCCGGGACGGGGGGCAATGAGCAGTTCTTC.

This clone came up a few times. The chain recombines TRBV11-3 with TRBJ2-1; 7 bases fit TRBD2. CDR1 and CDR2 from the germline V gene are SGHNT and YENEEA. The length of the CDR3 is 16 residues. The V segment lost 1 base and the J segment 0 bases; nucleotides outside the gene matches: 3. CDR3 coding DNA: TGTGCCAGCAGCTTAGCTGGCGGGAGCTCCTACAATGAGCAGTTCTTC. The encoded protein is CASSLAGGSSYNEQFF.

The rearrangement uses TRBV5-6 and TRBJ1-5; D gene uncertain. The germline V gene has CDR1 SGHDT and CDR2 YYEEEE. With 4 bases removed from V and 0 bases from J, the gap between germline ends came to 11 bases. The CDR3 is made up of 15 amino acids. The CDR3 loop reads CASSRRRFSNQPQHF. DNA for the CDR3: TGTGCCAGCAGCAGGAGGAGATTTAGCAATCAGCCCCAGCATTTT.

The V and J genes are TRBV19 and TRBJ2-7, with TRBD1 matching 8 bases. Germline CDR1 LNHDA, CDR2 SQIVND (reference sequence). V lost 5 bases, J lost 2 bases, and 8 bases stayed unmatched. The CDR3 loop spans 15 amino acids. As DNA, the CDR3 is TGTGCCAGTAGTGTCGACAGGGGTCGGCCCTACGAGCAGTACTTC. This translates into CASSVDRGRPYEQYF.

The chain uses TRBV10-2 and TRBJ2-1, with TRBD2 matching over 14 bases. The V gene's germline CDR1 is WSHSY and CDR2 SAAADI. The junction had 8 bases not matched to a gene; V was cut back by 9 bases and J by 10 bases. The CDR3 contains 14 residues. The CDR3 DNA reads TGCGCCAGTCTTCTGGGACTAGCGGGAGAAGAGCAGTTCTTC. Residues: CASLLGLAGEEQFF.

The J gene is TRBJ2-7, the V gene TRBV4-1; 7 positions agree with TRBD1. The ends lost 2 bases at V and 1 base at J; junction bases unmatched: 8. This CDR3 has 16 amino acids. CDR1 and CDR2 from the germline V gene are MGHRA and YSYEKL. CDR3: CASSQQSRDSSYEQYF. In DNA form, the CDR3 reads TGCGCCAGCAGCCAACAATCCCGGGACAGTTCCTACGAGCAGTACTTC.

This sequence joins TRBV9 and TRBJ2-3; 8 nucleotides line up with TRBD1. This CDR3 is built from 17 residues. Unmatched junction bases numbered 12, after V lost 3 bases and J lost 3 bases. CDR1 and CDR2 from the germline V gene are SGDLS and YYNGEE. The CDR3 DNA is TGTGCCAGCAGCGCCCGTACAGGGGGACTGATGACAGATACGCAGTATTTT. Translated: CASSARTGGLMTDTQYF.

This chain connects TRBV4-3 to TRBJ1-1; D ambiguous. The CDR3 has 16 residues. Between the trimmed V and J ends, which lost 1 base and 0 bases, there was a span of 12 bases. Germline V CDR1 and CDR2: LGHNA, YSLEER. Here the CDR3 DNA reads TGCGCCAGCAGCCAAGTAGCGGAGGTTATGAACACTGAAGCTTTCTTT. Its protein product is CASSQVAEVMNTEAFF.

J is TRBJ2-3 and V is TRBV7-2; 8 nucleotides line up with TRBD1. V dropped 0 bases and J dropped 4; count of bases not matched to a gene: 12. The CDR3 has 18 amino acids. Germline CDR1 reads SGHTA; CDR2 reads FQGNSA. The CDR3 is CASSLALKGRGLSDTQYF. For the CDR3, the DNA is TGTGCCAGCAGCTTAGCGCTAAAGGGCAGGGGGCTATCAGATACGCAGTATTTT.

The CDR3 DNA reads TGTGCCAGTTCACAAGAGACCCAGTACTTC. It translates to CASSQETQYF. J is TRBJ2-5 and V is TRBV2; D gene unclear. The CDR3 is 10 amino acids. The germline CDR1 and CDR2 sequences are SNHLY and FYNNEI. V was cut by 9 bases and J by 2 bases, with 4 bases left in between.

CDR3 nucleotides: TGCAGCGCCCGTCAGGGGGACGGCTACACCTTC. Protein: CSARQGDGYTF. The chain combines TRBV29-1 with TRBJ1-2, with 7 bases fitting TRBD1. The CDR3 consists of 11 residues. Germline V gives CDR1 SQVTM, CDR2 ANQGSEA. The junction had 7 bases not matched to a gene; V was cut back by 7 bases and J by 8 bases.

J is TRBJ2-7 and V is TRBV6-6, with 8 bases identical to TRBD1. CDR3 length equals 15 residues. Trimming took 5 bases from V and 2 from J; bases not matched to a gene: 8. Germline values: CDR1 MNHNY, CDR2 SVGAGI (reference sequence). The CDR3 is CASSGQGRGTYEQYF. DNA of the CDR3: TGTGCCAGCAGTGGACAGGGAAGAGGGACCTACGAGCAGTACTTC.

This clone is a singleton in its sample. The CDR3 DNA follows: TGTGCCAGCAGTGATATTATCGGGAGTGCTGGCTACACCTTC. Encoded protein: CASSDIIGSAGYTF. The chain links TRBV25-1 to TRBJ1-2; no definite D call. Germline values: CDR1 MGHDK, CDR2 SYGVNS. The CDR3 totals 14 residues. Trimming took off 3 bases at V and 7 bases at J, with 15 bases between the two ends.

J is TRBJ2-1 and V is TRBV10-3; 8 bases line up with TRBD1. Germline V gives CDR1 ENHRY, CDR2 SYGVKD. This CDR3 comprises 13 residues. V shed 9 bases, J shed 2 bases, and the junction held 3 bases outside the gene matches. The CDR3 DNA reads TGTGCCATTAGGACAGGGCCCTACAATGAGCAGTTCTTC. Encoded protein: CAIRTGPYNEQFF.

The chain is built from TRBV28 and TRBJ2-1; 15 nucleotides agree with TRBD2. The CDR3 totals 15 residues. The V segment lost 8 bases and the J segment 7 bases; nucleotides outside the gene matches: 6. From germline, CDR1 is MDHEN and CDR2 SYDVKM. The CDR3 region has the DNA TGTGCCAGCGGGATAGGACTAGCGGGAGGGAATGAGCAGTTCTTC. Protein sequence: CASGIGLAGGNEQFF.

The chain couples TRBV10-1 to TRBJ2-1, with D perhaps TRBD2 (6 bases). Germline V gives CDR1 WNHNN, CDR2 SYGVQD (reference sequence). This CDR3 has 13 residues. V was clipped by 10 bases and J by 0 bases, with 10 bases between them. CDR3 amino acids: CANRGSSYNEQFF. The CDR3 nucleotides read TGCGCCAATCGGGGGAGCTCCTACAATGAGCAGTTCTTC.

The gene calls are TRBV7-2 and TRBJ1-6; D not certain. Trimming removed 1 base at V and 0 bases at J, with 4 bases between. Germline CDR1 SGHTA, CDR2 FQGNSA. This CDR3 spans 15 amino acids. CDR3 nucleotide sequence: TGTGCCAGCAGCTTAGACATCTCCTATAATTCACCCCTCCACTTT. Its protein product is CASSLDISYNSPLHF.

This sequence joins TRBV27 and TRBJ2-1; 10 nucleotides match TRBD1. Losses at the gene ends were 2 bases for V and 8 bases for J; bases not matched to a gene: 9. The CDR3 is 16 residues long. CDR1 is MNHEY and CDR2 is SMNVEV in the germline V gene (reference sequence). CDR3 loop: CASSLGRDRGGDEQFF. CDR3 coding DNA: TGTGCCAGCAGTTTAGGGCGGGACAGGGGAGGTGATGAGCAGTTCTTC.

The chain carries TRBV5-4 and TRBJ2-3; TRBD2 aligns across 10 bases. Germline CDR1 reads SGHNT; CDR2 reads YYREEE (reference sequence). Trimming cost V 0 bases and J 0 bases; bases outside gene matches: 7. The CDR3 consists of 18 residues. The CDR3 protein is CASSLEPSGGLSTDTQYF. DNA of the CDR3: TGTGCCAGCAGCTTGGAGCCTAGCGGGGGCCTTAGCACAGATACGCAGTATTTT.